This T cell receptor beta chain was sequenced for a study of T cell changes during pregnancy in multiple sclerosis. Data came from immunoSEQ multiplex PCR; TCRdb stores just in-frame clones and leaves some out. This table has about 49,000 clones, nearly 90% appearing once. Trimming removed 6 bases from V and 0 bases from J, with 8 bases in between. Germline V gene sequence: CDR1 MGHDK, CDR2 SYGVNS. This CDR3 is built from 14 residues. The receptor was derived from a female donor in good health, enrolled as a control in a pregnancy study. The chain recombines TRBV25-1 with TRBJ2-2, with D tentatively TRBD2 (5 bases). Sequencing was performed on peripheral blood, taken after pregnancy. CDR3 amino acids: CASRLGPNTGELFF. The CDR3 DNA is TGTGCCAGCAGACTAGGGCCGAACACCGGGGAGCTGTTTTTT.